This T cell receptor beta chain appears in the sequencing data of a study of cytomegalovirus exposure and HLA in healthy donors. The PCR contained 60 Vbeta and 13 Jbeta primers. Sequencing was performed with immunoSEQ multiplex PCR; in TCRdb, only in-frame clones are kept and a portion is missing. The sample yields 95,000 to 150,000 clones, roughly three fifths seen once. There are 15 residues in the CDR3. The V end was cut by 3 bases, the J end by 2 bases, with 12 bases between. Germline-derived CDR1 and CDR2 are SGHVS and FQNEAQ. Sequencing was done on a sample of PBMCs. The TCR comes from a young man in good health and CMV-seronegative. The chain has TRBV7-8 and TRBJ2-3, with a tentative D call TRBD2 (5 bases). CDR3 loop: CASSFRASITDTQYF. CDR3 nucleotide sequence: TGTGCCAGCAGCTTTCGTGCTAGCATCACAGATACGCAGTATTTT.